Below are 23 T cell receptor beta chains sequenced from a single sample in a study of blood T cell repertoires in COVID-19 (dated by TCRdb to 2018 to 2021). Library preparation used the immunoSEQ multiplex PCR assay. TCRdb carries this immuneACCESS record with in-frame sequences only. Its versions omit some clonotypes, under half of them owing to an unresolved V gene in the studies checked, with the rest unexplained. This sample holds hundreds of thousands of clones; 89% were observed only once. The top ten clonotypes cover about 3% of the sample. Sequenced input: peripheral blood. The receptors shown here come from a young woman with COVID-19, enrolled during active disease.

The rearrangement links TRBV19 to TRBJ2-2; 11 nucleotides agree with TRBD2. Germline CDR1 reads LNHDA; CDR2 reads SQIVND (reference sequence). Trimming at V came to 7 bases and at J to 6 bases, leaving 13 bases not matched to a gene. The CDR3 sequence is 17 residues long. CDR3 protein: CASTGSLAGGGAGELFF. CDR3 DNA sequence: TGTGCCAGTACGGGATCCCTAGCGGGAGGAGGGGCCGGGGAGCTGTTTTTT.

The V gene is TRBV6-5, the J gene TRBJ1-1; D is unclear. The V and J ends lost 7 bases and 1 base respectively, with 10 bases between them. The CDR3 sequence is 13 residues long. Germline V lookup: CDR1 MNHEY, CDR2 SVGAGI. CDR3 bases: TGTGCCAGCACGAGGATAGAGAACACTGAAGCTTTCTTT. Encoded protein: CASTRIENTEAFF.

Worth noting for this clone: Germline is not matched at one junction end, which may reflect a read error. The chain is built from TRBV15 and TRBJ2-4; TRBD1 agrees at 9 bases. Germline CDR1 reads LNHNV; CDR2 reads YYDKDF (reference sequence). The CDR3 loop spans 16 amino acids. The CDR3 is CATSRGSSTQGARTNF. In nucleotides, the CDR3 is TGTGCCACCAGCAGAGGCTCCTCTACACAGGGGGCGCGTACCAACTTC. Full variable domain (missing parts from reference TRBV15 and TRBJ2-4): DAMVIQNPRYQVTQFGKPVTLSCSQTLNHNVMYWYQQKSSQAPKLLFHYYDKDFNNEADTPDNFQSRRPNTSFCFLDIRSPGLGDTAMYLCATSRGSSTQGARTNFGAGTRLSVL.

J is TRBJ1-2 and V is TRBV5-6; TRBD1 matches at 11 bases. The CDR3 totals 17 residues. Looked up from germline, CDR1 is SGHDT and CDR2 is YYEEEE. J was trimmed by 3 bases and V by 4 bases; bases with no gene match: 11. CDR3 loop: CASSGGTGGPYHYGYTF. DNA of the CDR3: TGTGCCAGCAGCGGAGGGACAGGGGGACCCTATCACTATGGCTACACCTTC.

This chain links TRBV24-1 with TRBJ2-3, with D possibly TRBD2 on 6 matching bases. CDR1 is KGHDR and CDR2 is SFDVKD in the germline V gene. Between the trimmed V and J ends, which lost 7 bases and 0 bases, there was a span of 10 bases. This CDR3 region has 14 residues. Here the CDR3 DNA reads TGTGCCACCAGGGCGGGGACTAGCACAGATACGCAGTATTTT. It encodes CATRAGTSTDTQYF.

V and J are TRBV5-6 and TRBJ2-1; TRBD2 agrees at 13 bases. CDR1 is SGHDT, CDR2 YYEEEE, per germline. The CDR3 is 14 residues long. Unmatched junction bases numbered 5, after V lost 3 bases and J lost 11 bases. The CDR3 DNA follows: TGTGCCAGCAGCTCACTAGCGGGAGGGCCAAAGCAGTTCTTC. Protein sequence: CASSSLAGGPKQFF.

The sample holds one count of this clone. This sequence joins TRBV28 and TRBJ1-1, with D tentatively TRBD1 (5 bases). V was pared by 3 bases and J by 0 bases, with 23 bases between. Germline CDR1 MDHEN, CDR2 SYDVKM. This CDR3 is built from 19 residues. The chain's CDR3 is CASSFKVLGQGSVNTEAFF. CDR3 DNA: TGTGCCAGCAGTTTTAAGGTTCTGGGGCAGGGATCGGTGAACACTGAAGCTTTCTTT.

The J gene is TRBJ2-1, the V gene TRBV9; 11 bases fit TRBD2. CDR1 SGDLS and CDR2 YYNGEE come from the germline V gene. The CDR3 totals 17 residues. V lost 3 bases and J lost 5; bases outside the gene matches: 10. This chain's CDR3 is CASSARLGLAENNEQFF. The CDR3, as DNA: TGTGCCAGCAGCGCCCGTCTGGGACTAGCGGAAAACAATGAGCAGTTCTTC.

The chain recombines TRBV4-3 with TRBJ1-6, with 9 bases lining up with TRBD1. This CDR3 spans 15 amino acids. V gave up 3 bases and J gave up 7 bases; unmatched junction bases: 4. The germline CDR1 and CDR2 sequences are LGHNA and YSLEER. The CDR3: CASSQDRGGNSPLHF. The CDR3 DNA follows: TGCGCCAGCAGCCAGGACAGGGGAGGGAATTCACCCCTCCACTTT.

The gene calls are TRBV2 and TRBJ1-2; D is uncertain. Trimming shortened V by 4 bases and J by 0 bases, and 9 bases separated the two germline ends. Germline V gene lookup returns CDR1 SNHLY and CDR2 FYNNEI. CDR3 length: 14 residues. The CDR3 DNA reads as TGTGCCAGCAGTGCCATCCCGGCTAACTATGGCTACACCTTC. Amino acid sequence: CASSAIPANYGYTF.

The chain carries TRBV3-1 (or the pseudogene TRBV3-2) and TRBJ1-1; 10 nucleotides agree with TRBD1. The CDR3 runs 15 residues. The germline gives CDR1 LGHDT, CDR2 YNNKEL (reference sequence). Unmatched junction bases numbered 7, after V lost 4 bases and J lost 5 bases. CDR3 sequence (DNA): TGTGCCAGCAGCCCTAGACAGGGGGCGCCTACTGAAGCTTTCTTT. Its translation: CASSPRQGAPTEAFF.

V usage is TRBV6-5 and J usage is TRBJ2-1; TRBD2 matches 7 bases. This CDR3 region has 16 residues. Germline CDR1 MNHEY, CDR2 SVGAGI. With V trimmed by 2 bases and J by 6 bases, 10 bases remained unmatched. The CDR3 coding sequence is TGTGCCAGCAGTTACCGGAGTGGGAGGGCCACCAATGAGCAGTTCTTC. Translation gives CASSYRSGRATNEQFF.

The CDR3 sequence is CASTPRGPVEKLFF. The CDR3 DNA reads TGTGCCAGCACCCCACGAGGGCCAGTTGAAAAACTGTTTTTT. This chain uses TRBV6-5 with TRBJ1-4; D gene unclear. Germline CDR1 reads MNHEY; CDR2 reads SVGAGI. The CDR3 runs 14 residues. The germline V and J ends were trimmed by 7 bases and 7 bases, with 16 bases remaining between them.

This clone was observed a few times. The chain joins TRBV28 to TRBJ1-6; TRBD1 aligns across 12 bases. This CDR3 is 16 amino acids long. In germline, CDR1 is MDHEN, CDR2 SYDVKM. Trimming took 3 bases from V and 10 from J; bases not matched to a gene: 7. CDR3 sequence: CASSFYPGTGGSPLHF. The CDR3 coding sequence is TGTGCCAGCAGTTTTTACCCTGGGACAGGGGGCTCACCCCTCCACTTT. The full variable domain, with the rest looked up from reference TRBV28 and TRBJ1-6, is DVKVTQSSRYLVKRTGEKVFLECVQDMDHENMFWYRQDPGLGLRLIYFSYDVKMKEKGDIPEGYSVSREKKERFSLILESASTNQTSMYLCASSFYPGTGGSPLHFGNGTRLTVT.

V gene TRBV4-3 combines with J gene TRBJ1-4; no firm D call. V shed 4 bases and J shed 8 bases, with 23 bases lying between them. Germline CDR1 LGHNA, CDR2 YSLEER. The CDR3 runs 17 residues. The DNA for the CDR3 is TGCGCCAGCAGCCCTACCCGGCTAGGACCCCGGAGGGAAAAACTGTTTTTT. It codes for CASSPTRLGPRREKLFF.

This chain links TRBV6-2 or TRBV6-3 with TRBJ2-6, with TRBD2 identical over 7 bases. CDR1 MNHEY and CDR2 SVGEGT come from the germline V gene. The CDR3 totals 16 residues. Trimming at V came to 4 bases and at J to 2 bases, leaving 5 bases not matched to a gene. CDR3 amino acids: CASSSIRGAGANVLTF. The DNA of the CDR3 is TGTGCCAGCAGTTCCATTCGGGGGGCTGGGGCCAACGTCCTGACTTTC.

The CDR3 spells CASSLQGAGTNEKLFF. CDR3 DNA sequence: TGTGCCAGCAGCTTACAGGGGGCTGGGACTAATGAAAAACTGTTTTTT. This chain uses TRBV5-4 with TRBJ1-4; 9 nucleotides match TRBD1. Unmatched junction bases numbered 4, after V lost 2 bases and J lost 2 bases. Germline CDR1 and CDR2: SGHNT and YYREEE (reference sequence). The CDR3 has 16 residues.

This chain joins TRBV4-1 and TRBJ2-2, with D unclear. V shed 2 bases and J shed 0 bases, with 10 bases lying between them. Germline CDR1 and CDR2: MGHRA and YSYEKL. This CDR3 contains 16 residues. For the CDR3, the DNA is TGCGCCAGCAGCCAACGACACGGATCGAACACCGGGGAGCTGTTTTTT. Translating gives CASSQRHGSNTGELFF.

The rearrangement joins TRBV28 to TRBJ2-3; tentatively, D is TRBD2 (6 bases). Trimming removed 5 bases from V and 8 bases from J, with 20 bases in between. Germline V gene data show CDR1 as MDHEN and CDR2 as SYDVKM. There are 15 residues in the CDR3. The CDR3 DNA is TGTGCCAGCAGTCCCGCCGGCCCCGGGGGTGTTACGCAGTATTTT. Translating gives CASSPAGPGGVTQYF.

This sequence joins TRBV11-3 and TRBJ1-4; a possible D gene is TRBD1 (6 bases). The CDR3 runs 14 residues. The germline CDR1 and CDR2 sequences are SGHNT and YENEEA. Trimming cost V 2 bases and J 6 bases, with 10 bases left between them. Written as DNA, the CDR3 is TGTGCCAGCAGCTTACGGGGGGCCTATGAAAAACTGTTTTTT. Translating it yields CASSLRGAYEKLFF.

As to this clone: The sample has other DNA sequences that encode this CDR3 too. The chain joins TRBV12-3 or TRBV12-4 to TRBJ2-3; D gene uncertain. Trimming cost V 2 bases and J 5 bases, with 2 bases left between them. The CDR3 has 11 residues. The CDR3 protein is CASSLRDTQYF. Written as DNA, the CDR3 is TGTGCCAGCAGTTTACGAGATACGCAGTATTTT.

This clone was detected only once. The chain carries TRBV19 and TRBJ1-1; D is possibly TRBD1 (6 bases). CDR1 is LNHDA, CDR2 SQIVND, per germline (reference sequence). The CDR3 runs 15 residues. Trimming left V 2 bases short and J 4 bases short, with 14 bases between. In DNA form, the CDR3 reads TGTGCCAGTAGTATAATTGGGGGCGCCGGCACTGAAGCTTTCTTT. Its translation is CASSIIGGAGTEAFF.

The chain links TRBV19 to TRBJ2-7, with D possibly being TRBD1 (6 bases). The CDR3 loop spans 14 amino acids. V was clipped by 3 bases and J by 0 bases, with 9 bases between them. The germline CDR1 and CDR2 sequences are LNHDA and SQIVND (reference sequence). CDR3 nucleotide sequence: TGTGCCAGTAGTATGGCAGGGGTCTCCTACGAGCAGTACTTC. Amino acid sequence: CASSMAGVSYEQYF.